Below, 26 T cell receptor beta chains from the same sample are listed, as sequenced in a study of CDR3 diversity in severe acne. TCRdb re-analysed the PCR reads in MiXCR, keeping a single row per CDR3 protein. The sample consists of under 95,000 distinct CDR3 sequences, 45% to 50% of them appearing once. Material for sequencing was blood. The receptors come from a male donor in good health, serving as a control.

The J gene is TRBJ2-6, the V gene TRBV7-8, with D possibly matching TRBD1 (6 bases). This CDR3 is 15 amino acids long. The V gene's germline CDR1 is SGHVS and CDR2 FQNEAQ. V was cut by 5 bases and J by 4 bases, with 12 bases left in between. CDR3 in DNA: TGTGCCAGCAGCCCCAGGGGATTCGGGGCCAACGTCCTGACTTTC. Its protein is CASSPRGFGANVLTF.

This sequence joins TRBV19 and TRBJ1-5; TRBD1 aligns across 8 bases. The V gene end was trimmed by 5 bases and the J gene end by 0 bases; junction bases not matched to a gene: 9. The CDR3 contains 17 residues. Germline V gene data show CDR1 as LNHDA and CDR2 as SQIVND (reference sequence). Here the CDR3 DNA reads TGTGCCAGTAGTTCCAAAGGGACAGGCGGTAGCAATCAGCCCCAGCATTTT. It is translated as CASSSKGTGGSNQPQHF.

This clonotype was seen ten or more times. The chain employs TRBV29-1 and TRBJ1-2; no reliable D call. Germline CDR1 is SQVTM and CDR2 is ANQGSEA. The CDR3 is made up of 11 amino acids. V lost 4 bases and J lost 3, with 6 bases in between. CDR3 amino acids: CSVVGDYGYTF. The CDR3 DNA reads as TGCAGCGTTGTCGGGGACTATGGCTACACCTTC.

This clonotype showed up just a few times. The chain employs TRBV4-1 and TRBJ1-1, with 9 bases that match TRBD1. J was trimmed by 3 bases and V by 0 bases; bases with no gene match: 17. Germline loops: CDR1 MGHRA, CDR2 YSYEKL. The CDR3 extends over 20 amino acids. The CDR3: CASSQDDLRDRVGGDTEAFF. DNA for the CDR3: TGCGCCAGCAGCCAAGATGATCTTAGGGACAGGGTTGGGGGGGACACTGAAGCTTTCTTT.

This clonotype appeared a few times. The V and J genes are TRBV7-2 and TRBJ2-2, with D perhaps TRBD1 (5 bases). The CDR3 contains 14 residues. V was shortened by 7 bases and J by 0 bases, with 9 bases between the two germline ends. Germline lookup yields CDR1 SGHTA and CDR2 FQGNSA. CDR3 sequence reads: CASTRQSNTGELFF. For the CDR3, the DNA is TGTGCCAGCACACGACAGTCGAACACCGGGGAGCTGTTTTTT.

The chain is built from TRBV4-1 and TRBJ1-1, with D hard to call. This CDR3 has 17 amino acids. The germline CDR1 and CDR2 sequences are MGHRA and YSYEKL. The V gene lost 2 bases and the J gene lost 0 bases, with 16 bases spanning the gap. In DNA, the CDR3 is TGCGCCAGCAGCCAAATCCGGAACAGAGATATGAACACTGAAGCTTTCTTT. Amino acids: CASSQIRNRDMNTEAFF.

This rearrangement joins TRBV7-9 to TRBJ1-5; possibly TRBD1 for D (5 bases). Per germline, CDR1 SEHNR and CDR2 FQNEAQ (reference sequence). Between the trimmed V and J ends, which lost 6 bases and 9 bases, there was a span of 15 bases. The CDR3 runs 13 residues. The CDR3 is CASRPMGEGPQHF. The CDR3 DNA reads TGTGCCAGCAGGCCTATGGGGGAAGGGCCCCAGCATTTT. The full variable domain, rest sourced from reference TRBV7-9 and TRBJ1-5, is DTGVSQNPRHKITKRGQNVTFRCDPISEHNRLYWYRQTLGQGPEFLTYFQNEAQLEKSRLLSDRFSAERPKGSFSTLEIQRTEQGDSAMYLCASRPMGEGPQHFGDGTRLSIL.

This clonotype was counted only a few times. The V and J genes are TRBV19 and TRBJ1-5; no reliable D call. The CDR3 runs to 13 residues. CDR1 is LNHDA and CDR2 is SQIVND in the germline V gene (reference sequence). Trimming took 1 base from V and 7 from J, leaving 8 bases between them. The CDR3 bases are TGTGCCAGTAGTATAGGATTGACACAGCCCCAGCATTTT. It specifies CASSIGLTQPQHF.

This rearrangement joins TRBV20-1 to TRBJ1-4, with 7 bases fitting TRBD1. The germline V gene has CDR1 DFQATT and CDR2 SNEGSKA (reference sequence). This CDR3 has 14 residues. After removal of 3 bases from V and 5 bases from J, the junction contained 6 bases not matched to a gene. In DNA form, the CDR3 reads TGCAGTGCTAGTATGGGACAGTGGAATGAAAAACTGTTTTTT. This codes for CSASMGQWNEKLFF.

This clonotype has ten or more counts. This chain uses TRBV15 with TRBJ2-7, with 7 positions matching TRBD2. This CDR3 region has 13 residues. V lost 5 bases to trimming and J lost 6 bases; unmatched junction nucleotides: 7. Germline V gene data show CDR1 as LNHNV and CDR2 as YYDKDF (reference sequence). The CDR3 coding sequence is TGTGCCACCAGCCCTCGACTAGCTTCCGAGCAGTACTTC. Its translation is CATSPRLASEQYF.

The CDR3 spells CASSDQGLYNQPQHF. CDR3 DNA sequence: TGTGCCAGCAGTGACCAGGGACTGTACAATCAGCCCCAGCATTTT. The rearrangement links TRBV6-1 to TRBJ1-5, with D possibly matching TRBD1 (5 bases). The V gene lost 3 bases and the J gene lost 3 bases, with 12 bases spanning the gap. There are 15 residues in the CDR3. The V gene's germline CDR1 is MNHNS and CDR2 SASEGT.

This clonotype occurred many times. This sequence joins TRBV20-1 and TRBJ2-7, with D possibly being TRBD2 (6 bases). Trimming cost V 3 bases and J 2 bases, with 8 bases left between them. This CDR3 contains 12 residues. Germline CDR1 and CDR2: DFQATT and SNEGSKA (reference sequence). The CDR3 DNA follows: TGCAGTGCTAGGCTAGCGACCTACGAGCAGTACTTC. It codes for CSARLATYEQYF.

This clonotype has only a few counts. At one boundary the junction diverges from the germline segment, which might be a read error. The chain has TRBV19 and TRBJ1-1; D not certain. This CDR3 region has 16 residues. Germline-derived CDR1 and CDR2 are LNHDA and SQIVND (reference sequence). CDR3 amino acids: CASSGPSGIQNTEAFF. DNA of the CDR3: TGTGCCAGTAGTGGACCTTCAGGCATTCAGAACACTGAAGCCTTCTTT.

This clonotype was counted only a few times. A much bigger clone sits one base away, suggesting this may be a read error. This chain uses TRBV12-3 or TRBV12-4 with TRBJ1-1; D ambiguous. V was pared by 3 bases and J by 3 bases, with 11 bases between. CDR3 size: 14 residues. The DNA of the CDR3 is TGTGCCAGCAGTTTTGGACCAGGTCACACTGAAGCTTTCTTT. Translating gives CASSFGPGHTEAFF.

This clonotype was counted a single time. This chain connects TRBV7-8 to TRBJ2-3; no clear D. The V end was cut by 7 bases, the J end by 5 bases, with 7 bases between. The CDR3 covers 11 residues. The germline V gene has CDR1 SGHVS and CDR2 FQNEAQ. The CDR3: CASTSGDTQYF. Written as DNA, the CDR3 is TGTGCCAGCACCTCGGGAGATACGCAGTATTTT.

This clonotype has a handful of counts. This chain links TRBV7-2 with TRBJ2-6; D is unclear. With 3 bases removed from V and 0 bases from J, the gap between germline ends came to 9 bases. The CDR3 consists of 16 residues. Germline values: CDR1 SGHTA, CDR2 FQGNSA. CDR3 nucleotides: TGTGCCAGCAGCTTGGACCGGTACTCTGGGGCCAACGTCCTGACTTTC. It specifies CASSLDRYSGANVLTF. The full variable domain, in which reference TRBV7-2 and TRBJ2-6 provide the parts outside the CDR3, is GAGVSQSPSNKVTEKGKDVELRCDPISGHTALYWYRQSLGQGLEFLIYFQGNSAPDKSGLPSDRFSAERTGGSVSTLTIQRTQQEDSAVYLCASSLDRYSGANVLTFGAGSRLTVL.

V gene TRBV10-2 combines with J gene TRBJ1-3, with TRBD1 matching over 8 bases. The CDR3 extends over 15 amino acids. CDR1 is WSHSY and CDR2 is SAAADI in the germline V gene. V gave up 2 bases and J gave up 0 bases; unmatched junction bases: 0. CDR3 in DNA: TGCGCCAGCAGTGAGCAGGGGGCCTCTGGAAACACCATATATTTT. This translates into CASSEQGASGNTIYF.

This chain links TRBV6-2 or TRBV6-3 with TRBJ1-1; D is possibly TRBD1 (6 bases). Germline CDR1 and CDR2: MNHEY and SVGEGT. The CDR3 covers 12 residues. Trimming shortened V by 5 bases and J by 8 bases, and 12 bases separated the two germline ends. CDR3 nucleotide sequence: TGTGCCAGCAGTCGGGGGGGACACGAAGCTTTCTTT. Amino acids: CASSRGGHEAFF.

The CDR3 region is CASSNRDHYGYTF. The CDR3 DNA sequence: TGTGCCAGCAGCAACAGAGATCACTATGGCTACACCTTC. The V and J genes are TRBV2 and TRBJ1-2; D not certain. In germline, CDR1 is SNHLY, CDR2 FYNNEI. Trimming left V 6 bases short and J 3 bases short, with 11 bases between. The CDR3 covers 13 residues.

There are many counts of this clonotype. This chain joins TRBV5-4 and TRBJ1-2, with 7 bases fitting TRBD1. Unmatched junction bases numbered 7, after V lost 5 bases and J lost 0 bases. The CDR3 loop spans 15 amino acids. Germline V gene lookup returns CDR1 SGHNT and CDR2 YYREEE (reference sequence). The CDR3 coding sequence is TGTGCCAGCAGGTCCGGGACAGTAGCTAACTATGGCTACACCTTC. It is translated as CASRSGTVANYGYTF.

The chain combines TRBV5-8 with TRBJ2-5; 9 nucleotides line up with TRBD2. Germline lookup yields CDR1 SGHTS and CDR2 YDEGEE. V gave up 4 bases and J gave up 5 bases; unmatched junction bases: 12. The CDR3 has 16 residues. CDR3 residues: CASSLGVAGDWETQYF. For the CDR3, the DNA is TGTGCCAGCAGCCTGGGGGTAGCGGGAGACTGGGAGACCCAGTACTTC.

This rearrangement joins TRBV5-1 to TRBJ2-7; 8 bases match TRBD2. This CDR3 comprises 13 residues. J gave up 4 bases and V 3 bases, and 3 bases lay outside the gene matches. Germline V gene sequence: CDR1 SGHRS, CDR2 YFSETQ. The CDR3 protein is CASSSLAGYEQYF. In DNA form, the CDR3 reads TGCGCCAGCAGCTCTCTAGCGGGTTACGAGCAGTACTTC.

This clonotype was recorded a few times. This chain connects TRBV6-1 to TRBJ1-1; a possible D gene is TRBD1 (5 bases). Trimming left V 5 bases short and J 4 bases short, with 17 bases between. The CDR3 runs 15 residues. The germline gives CDR1 MNHNS, CDR2 SASEGT. This CDR3 reads CASSYSRQGGTEAFF. The CDR3 DNA is TGTGCCAGCAGTTACTCGAGGCAGGGAGGCACTGAAGCTTTCTTT.

This clonotype turned up a few times. V usage is TRBV5-1 and J usage is TRBJ1-2, with D uncertain. V shed 2 bases and J shed 8 bases, with 10 bases lying between them. Germline assignment: CDR1 SGHRS and CDR2 YFSETQ. The CDR3 consists of 12 residues. CDR3 residues: CASSLDPSGYTF. The CDR3 DNA sequence: TGCGCCAGCAGCTTAGACCCATCAGGCTACACCTTC.

This chain uses TRBV7-2 with TRBJ2-5, with D possibly being TRBD1 or TRBD2 (6 bases each). Trimming took off 5 bases at V and 4 bases at J, with 17 bases between the two ends. The CDR3 runs 15 residues. The germline gives CDR1 SGHTA, CDR2 FQGNSA. CDR3 amino acids: CASSQARGRRETQYF. As DNA, the CDR3 is TGTGCCAGCAGCCAGGCACGGGGGCGCCGAGAGACCCAGTACTTC.

This clonotype was found many times. This chain joins TRBV24-1 and TRBJ1-1; tentative D call: TRBD1 (5 bases). The CDR3 has 12 amino acids. The V and J ends lost 5 bases and 5 bases respectively, with 8 bases between them. CDR1 KGHDR and CDR2 SFDVKD come from the germline V gene. The CDR3: CATSARGTEAFF. The DNA of the CDR3 is TGTGCCACCAGTGCAAGGGGAACTGAAGCTTTCTTT.